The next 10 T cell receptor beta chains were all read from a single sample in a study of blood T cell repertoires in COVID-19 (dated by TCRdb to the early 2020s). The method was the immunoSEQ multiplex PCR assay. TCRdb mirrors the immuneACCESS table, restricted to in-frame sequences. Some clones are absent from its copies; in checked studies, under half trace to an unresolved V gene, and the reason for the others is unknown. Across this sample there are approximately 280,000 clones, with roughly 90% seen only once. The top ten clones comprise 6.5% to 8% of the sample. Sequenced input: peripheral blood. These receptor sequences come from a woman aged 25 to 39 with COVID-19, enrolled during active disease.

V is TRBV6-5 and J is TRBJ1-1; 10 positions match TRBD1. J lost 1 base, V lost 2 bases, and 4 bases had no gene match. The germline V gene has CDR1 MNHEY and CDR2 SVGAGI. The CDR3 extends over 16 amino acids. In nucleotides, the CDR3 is TGTGCCAGCAGTTACCTGGACAGGGGGGGGAACACTGAAGCTTTCTTT. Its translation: CASSYLDRGGNTEAFF.

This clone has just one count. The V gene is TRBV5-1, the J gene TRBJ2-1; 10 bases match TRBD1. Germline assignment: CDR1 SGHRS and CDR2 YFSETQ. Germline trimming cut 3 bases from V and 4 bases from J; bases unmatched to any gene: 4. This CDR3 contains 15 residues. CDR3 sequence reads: CASSSTGGSYNEQFF. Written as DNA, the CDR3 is TGCGCCAGCAGCTCGACAGGGGGCAGTTACAATGAGCAGTTCTTC.

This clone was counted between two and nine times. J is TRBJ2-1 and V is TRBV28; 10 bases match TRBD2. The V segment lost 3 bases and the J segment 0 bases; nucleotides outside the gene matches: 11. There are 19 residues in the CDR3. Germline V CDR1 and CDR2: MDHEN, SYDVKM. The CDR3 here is CASSLPGLADLSSYNEQFF. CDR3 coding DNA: TGTGCCAGCAGTTTGCCCGGACTAGCGGACTTGAGCTCCTACAATGAGCAGTTCTTC.

The CDR3 sequence: CALDRGLNTGELFF. As DNA, the CDR3 is TGTGCCTTAGACAGGGGGCTCAACACCGGGGAGCTGTTTTTT. V usage is TRBV30 and J usage is TRBJ2-2; 10 nucleotides align to TRBD1. The CDR3 length is 14 residues. Germline CDR1 and CDR2: GTSNPN and SVGIG (reference sequence). With V trimmed by 7 bases and J by 2 bases, 4 bases remained unmatched.

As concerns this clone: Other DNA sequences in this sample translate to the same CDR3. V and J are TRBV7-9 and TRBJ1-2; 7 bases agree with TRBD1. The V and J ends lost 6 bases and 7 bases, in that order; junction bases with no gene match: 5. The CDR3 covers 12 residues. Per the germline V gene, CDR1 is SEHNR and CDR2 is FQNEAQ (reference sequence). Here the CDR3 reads CASSPGGGGYTF. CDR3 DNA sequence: TGTGCCAGCAGTCCAGGGGGAGGTGGCTACACCTTC.

The CDR3 bases are TGTGCCACCAGTGGGCCAGCGGGAGCGAACACCGGGGAGCTGTTTTTT. The encoded protein is CATSGPAGANTGELFF. The genes are TRBV24-1 and TRBJ2-2, with 8 positions matching TRBD2. Germline CDR1 KGHDR, CDR2 SFDVKD. The CDR3 length is 16 residues. Losses at the gene ends were 5 bases for V and 0 bases for J; bases not matched to a gene: 4.

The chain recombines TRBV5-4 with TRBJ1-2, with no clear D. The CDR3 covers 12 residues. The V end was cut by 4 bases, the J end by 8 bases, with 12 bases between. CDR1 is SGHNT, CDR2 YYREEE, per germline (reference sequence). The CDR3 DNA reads TGTGCCAGCAGCGAAGATTTCTACGGCTACACCTTC. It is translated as CASSEDFYGYTF.

Here the CDR3 reads CASSSGQAPLSGNTIYF. The CDR3, as DNA: TGCGCCAGCAGCTCAGGACAGGCCCCACTCTCTGGAAACACCATATATTTT. The chain joins TRBV5-1 to TRBJ1-3, with 7 nucleotides matching TRBD1. The CDR3 contains 17 residues. The V gene end was trimmed by 3 bases and the J gene end by 0 bases; junction bases not matched to a gene: 9. Germline lookup yields CDR1 SGHRS and CDR2 YFSETQ. Full variable domain (rest looked up from reference TRBV5-1 and TRBJ1-3): KAGVTQTPRYLIKTRGQQVTLSCSPISGHRSVSWYQQTPGQGLQFLFEYFSETQRNKGNFPGRFSGRQFSNSRSEMNVSTLELGDSALYLCASSSGQAPLSGNTIYFGEGSWLTVV.

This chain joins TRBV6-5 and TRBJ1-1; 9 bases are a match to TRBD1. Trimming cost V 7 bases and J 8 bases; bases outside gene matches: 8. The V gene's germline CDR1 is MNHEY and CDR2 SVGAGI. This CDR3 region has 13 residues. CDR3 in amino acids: CASTRTGAGEAFF. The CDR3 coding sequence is TGTGCCAGCACACGGACAGGGGCTGGAGAAGCTTTCTTT.

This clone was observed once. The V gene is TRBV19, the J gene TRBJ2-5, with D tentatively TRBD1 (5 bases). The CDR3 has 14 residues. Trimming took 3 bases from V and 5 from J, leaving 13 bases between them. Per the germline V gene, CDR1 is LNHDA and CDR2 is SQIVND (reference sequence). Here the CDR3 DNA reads TGTGCCAGTAGTATCATCTGGGGCAGGGAGACCCAGTACTTC. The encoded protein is CASSIIWGRETQYF.